These 4 T cell receptor beta chains were all obtained from the same sample, sequenced in a study of radiotherapy plus CTLA-4 blockade in lung cancer. Here immunoSEQ multiplex PCR was the method, and the copy in TCRdb shows in-frame clones only, minus some. The data contain 65,000 to 90,000 clones, more than 75% of them singletons. Sequencing was performed on peripheral blood, taken from a patient treated with radiotherapy plus ipilimumab. The receptors derive from a human donor with non-small cell lung cancer that progressed on radiotherapy plus ipilimumab.

The rearrangement links TRBV28 to TRBJ1-2; TRBD1 might be the D (5 bases). The length of the CDR3 is 14 residues. CDR1 and CDR2 from the germline V gene are MDHEN and SYDVKM. V dropped 4 bases and J dropped 8 bases, with 17 bases sitting between them. The CDR3 nucleotides read TGTGCCAGCAGTTCAATCCGGACACTGAGGGGCTACACCTTC. Amino acid sequence: CASSSIRTLRGYTF.

V is TRBV11-2 and J is TRBJ2-1, with D maybe TRBD2 (5 bases). This CDR3 comprises 11 residues. Deletions cut 4 bases from V and 7 bases from J, with 5 bases between. The germline gives CDR1 SGHAT, CDR2 FQNNGV. CDR3 sequence: CASSWENEQFF. CDR3 nucleotides: TGTGCCAGCAGCTGGGAGAATGAGCAGTTCTTC.

The chain combines TRBV5-4 with TRBJ2-3; TRBD2 might be the D (6 bases). V was clipped by 0 bases and J by 3 bases, with 14 bases between them. The CDR3 runs to 16 residues. CDR1 is SGHNT, CDR2 YYREEE, per germline (reference sequence). The CDR3 region has the DNA TGTGCCAGCAGCTTGGTTCAATTCGGAGGGACAGATACGCAGTATTTT. Protein sequence: CASSLVQFGGTDTQYF.

This sequence joins TRBV7-6 and TRBJ1-2, with D possibly TRBD1 on 5 matching bases. Germline V gives CDR1 SGHVS, CDR2 FNYEAQ. The CDR3 contains 12 residues. The V end was cut by 0 bases, the J end by 10 bases, with 9 bases between. The CDR3 bases are TGTGCCAGCAGCTTAGCCGGGGGTGACTACACCTTC. It translates to CASSLAGGDYTF.